The entry below gives a single T cell receptor beta chain sequence along with its context. Its antigen is as yet unknown. This entry belongs to a study of OX40 agonist ivuxolimab in advanced cancers. In the study overall: Past anti-PD-1, anti-PD-L1 or anti-CTLA-4 therapy was accepted, and approximately 40% had received some. Study-level results: At 0.1 to 3.0 mg/kg, clonal expansion of CD4+ and CD8+ blood T cells had occurred by week 6.

Trimming left V 6 bases short and J 2 bases short, with 17 bases between. The germline V gene has CDR1 MNHEY and CDR2 SVGAGI. The CDR3 contains 15 residues. Clones were sequenced by immunoSEQ multiplex PCR, and TCRdb holds only the in-frame ones, with some missing. Of approximately 60,000 clones listed, 88% were seen once; the top ten hold roughly 11%. Sequenced material: CD4+ or CD8+ T cells sorted from blood, taken in a trial of the OX40 agonist ivuxolimab. The clonotype comes from an adult with an advanced solid tumor such as melanoma, head and neck, liver or kidney cancer. The J gene is TRBJ2-7, the V gene TRBV6-5; D is perhaps TRBD2 (5 bases). The CDR3 DNA follows: TGTGCCAGCAGGCACCCCAGTGAGGGTGCCTACGAGCAGTACTTC. Protein: CASRHPSEGAYEQYF.